The 3 T cell receptor beta chains reported below all come from one sample, sequenced in a study of blood T cell repertoires in COVID-19 (dated by TCRdb to 2018 to 2020). The method was the immunoSEQ multiplex PCR assay. This immuneACCESS table, as held by TCRdb, lists in-frame sequences with V and J called but not all clones. Of the missing ones, under half trace to an unresolved V gene in checked studies; the others have no known cause. The sample contains hundreds of thousands of clones, 83% of them found a single time. The ten largest clones add up to around 10% of the sample. Sequencing was carried out using peripheral blood. The receptors derive from a woman in her forties or fifties who had recovered from COVID-19.

The chain has TRBV10-3 and TRBJ2-2; 8 positions match TRBD1. Germline assignment: CDR1 ENHRY and CDR2 SYGVKD. The CDR3 runs 15 residues. The ends lost 11 bases at V and 6 bases at J; junction bases unmatched: 14. The DNA for the CDR3 is TGTGCCTCCCAGGACAGGGCGGTTGAAGCCGGGGAGCTGTTTTTT. Protein sequence: CASQDRAVEAGELFF.

The V and J genes are TRBV4-1 and TRBJ1-5; no definite D call. The germline gives CDR1 MGHRA, CDR2 YSYEKL. Trimming pared 4 bases from V and 0 bases from J, leaving 10 bases between. The CDR3 sequence is 15 residues long. This CDR3 reads CASSPIENSNQPQHF. The CDR3 nucleotides are TGCGCCAGCAGCCCTATAGAGAATAGCAATCAGCCCCAGCATTTT.

V is TRBV27 and J is TRBJ1-1, with TRBD1 identical over 10 bases. Germline CDR1 and CDR2: MNHEY and SMNVEV (reference sequence). The J segment lost 5 bases and the V segment lost 3 bases, leaving 3 bases of the junction unmatched. The CDR3 is 14 residues long. The CDR3, as DNA: TGTGCCAGCAGTTTGGGGACAGGGGCAACTGAAGCTTTCTTT. This codes for CASSLGTGATEAFF.